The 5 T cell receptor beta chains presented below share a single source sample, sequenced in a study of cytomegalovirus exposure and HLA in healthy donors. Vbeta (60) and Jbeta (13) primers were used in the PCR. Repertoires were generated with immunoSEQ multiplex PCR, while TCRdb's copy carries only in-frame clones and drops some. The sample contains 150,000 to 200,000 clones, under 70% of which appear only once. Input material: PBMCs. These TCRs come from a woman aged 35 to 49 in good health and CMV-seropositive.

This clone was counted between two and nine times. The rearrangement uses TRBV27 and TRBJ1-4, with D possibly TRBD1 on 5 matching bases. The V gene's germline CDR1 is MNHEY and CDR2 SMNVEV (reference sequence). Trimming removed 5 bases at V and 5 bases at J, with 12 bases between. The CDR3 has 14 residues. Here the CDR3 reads CASSRGTTNEKLFF. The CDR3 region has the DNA TGTGCCAGCAGTCGCGGGACGACAAATGAAAAACTGTTTTTT.

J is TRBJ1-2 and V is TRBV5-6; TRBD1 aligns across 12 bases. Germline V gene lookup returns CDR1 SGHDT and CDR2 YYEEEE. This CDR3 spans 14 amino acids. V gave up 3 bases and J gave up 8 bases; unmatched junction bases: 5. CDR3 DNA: TGTGCCAGCAGCTGGGGACAGGGGGCGCAGGGCTACACCTTC. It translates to CASSWGQGAQGYTF.

The CDR3 here is CASSSTGTADTGELFF. CDR3 nucleotide sequence: TGTGCCAGCAGCTCCACCGGGACAGCAGACACCGGGGAGCTGTTTTTT. This chain connects TRBV7-9 to TRBJ2-2; 7 nucleotides match TRBD1. The CDR3 sequence is 16 residues long. Germline values: CDR1 SEHNR, CDR2 FQNEAQ (reference sequence). V dropped 4 bases and J dropped 3; count of bases not matched to a gene: 8.

CDR3 sequence: CASSLTAYTDTQYF. In DNA form, the CDR3 reads TGTGCCAGCAGTTTAACCGCCTACACAGATACGCAGTATTTT. The chain joins TRBV28 to TRBJ2-3, with D uncertain. V gave up 2 bases and J gave up 2 bases, with 8 bases separating them. The germline V gene has CDR1 MDHEN and CDR2 SYDVKM. This CDR3 spans 14 amino acids.

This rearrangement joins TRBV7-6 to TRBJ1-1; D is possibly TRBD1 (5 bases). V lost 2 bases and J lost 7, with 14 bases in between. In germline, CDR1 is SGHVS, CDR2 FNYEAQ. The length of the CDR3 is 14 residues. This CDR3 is CASSLIPLDSEAFF. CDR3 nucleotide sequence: TGTGCCAGCAGCTTAATCCCCCTTGACAGTGAAGCTTTCTTT.